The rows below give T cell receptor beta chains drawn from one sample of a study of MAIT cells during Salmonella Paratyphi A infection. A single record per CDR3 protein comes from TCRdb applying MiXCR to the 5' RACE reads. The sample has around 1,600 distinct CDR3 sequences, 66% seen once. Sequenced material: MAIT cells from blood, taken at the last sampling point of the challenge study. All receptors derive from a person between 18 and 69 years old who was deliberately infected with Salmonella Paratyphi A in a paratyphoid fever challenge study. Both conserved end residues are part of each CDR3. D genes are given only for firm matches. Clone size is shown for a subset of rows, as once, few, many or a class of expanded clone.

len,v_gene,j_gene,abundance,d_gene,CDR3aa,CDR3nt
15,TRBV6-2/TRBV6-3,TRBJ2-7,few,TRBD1,CASGHSGTGGSEQYF,TGTGCCAGCGGACACTCCGGGACAGGGGGGAGCGAGCAGTACTTC
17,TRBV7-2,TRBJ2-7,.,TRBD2,CASSPRGGGLAGYEQYF,TGTGCCAGCAGCCCCCGCGGGGGGGGACTAGCGGGGTACGAGCAGTACTTC
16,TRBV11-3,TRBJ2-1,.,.,CASSIQSLEGYNEQFF,TGTGCCAGCAGCATACAAAGCTTAGAGGGGTACAATGAGCAGTTCTTC
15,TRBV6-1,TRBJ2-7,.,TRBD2,CASSEELAGGSEQYF,TGTGCCAGCAGTGAAGAGCTAGCGGGGGGGAGCGAGCAGTACTTC
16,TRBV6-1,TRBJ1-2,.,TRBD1,CASSESSTGGNYGYTF,TGTGCCAGCAGTGAGAGTTCTACAGGGGGCAACTATGGCTACACCTTC
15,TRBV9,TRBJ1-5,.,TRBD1,CASSVAETGGQPQHF,TGTGCCAGCAGCGTCGCCGAGACAGGGGGTCAGCCCCAGCATTTT
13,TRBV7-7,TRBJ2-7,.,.,CASSPDRVGEQYF,TGTGCTAGCAGCCCGGACCGCGTCGGCGAGCAGTACTTC
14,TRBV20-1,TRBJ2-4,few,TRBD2,CSAREGGRRDIQYF,TGCAGTGCTAGAGAGGGCGGGAGACGGGACATTCAGTACTTC
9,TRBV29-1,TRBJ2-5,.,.,CSSQETQYF,TGCAGCAGCCAAGAGACCCAGTACTTC
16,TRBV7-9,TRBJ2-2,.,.,CASSSPRGANTGELFF,TGTGCCAGCAGCTCACCCAGGGGGGCGAACACCGGGGAGCTGTTTTTT
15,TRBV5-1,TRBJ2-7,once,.,CASSPSGLKLGEQYF,TGCGCCAGCAGCCCTTCTGGACTGAAACTTGGGGAGCAGTACTTC
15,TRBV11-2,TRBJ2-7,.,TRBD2,CASSLEREPYYEQYF,TGTGCCAGCAGCTTAGAGCGGGAGCCCTACTACGAGCAGTACTTC
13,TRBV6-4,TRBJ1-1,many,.,CASSDRDNTEAFF,TGTGCCAGCAGTGACCGGGACAACACTGAAGCTTTCTTT
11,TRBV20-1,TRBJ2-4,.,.,CSATDKDIQYF,TGCAGTGCCACCGACAAGGACATTCAGTACTTC
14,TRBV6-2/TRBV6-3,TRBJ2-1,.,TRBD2,CAREGTTDYNEQFF,TGTGCTAGAGAGGGGACTACTGACTACAATGAGCAGTTCTTC
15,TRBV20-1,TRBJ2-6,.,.,CSASDSQSGANVLTF,TGCAGTGCTTCGGACAGCCAATCTGGGGCCAACGTCCTGACTTTC
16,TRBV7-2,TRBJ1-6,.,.,CASSLLAQGPAIPLHF,TGTGCCAGCAGCTTATTGGCCCAAGGACCAGCGATACCCCTCCACTTT
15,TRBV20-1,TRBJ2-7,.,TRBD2,CSAREGLAGGYEQYF,TGCAGTGCTAGAGAGGGCCTAGCGGGAGGATACGAGCAGTACTTC
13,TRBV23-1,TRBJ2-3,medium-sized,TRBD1,CASRDRGTDTQYF,TGCGCCAGCAGGGACAGGGGCACAGATACGCAGTATTTT
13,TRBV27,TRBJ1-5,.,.,CASSLTGNQPQHF,TGTGCCAGCAGTTTAACGGGGAATCAGCCCCAGCATTTT
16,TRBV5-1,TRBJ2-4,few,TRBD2,CASSKTPSIAGGTRYF,TGCGCCAGCAGCAAGACCCCCAGCATAGCGGGAGGGACGAGGTACTTC
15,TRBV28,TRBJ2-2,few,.,CASKKGPTETGELFF,TGTGCCAGCAAAAAGGGGCCGACCGAGACCGGGGAGCTGTTTTTT
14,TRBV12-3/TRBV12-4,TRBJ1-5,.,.,CASSPGARNQPQHF,TGTGCCAGCAGCCCTGGGGCTCGCAATCAGCCCCAGCATTTT
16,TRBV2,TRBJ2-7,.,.,CASSARGGGDSYEQYF,TGTGCCAGCAGTGCTAGAGGGGGAGGGGACAGCTACGAGCAGTACTTC
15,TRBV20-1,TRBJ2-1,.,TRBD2,CSAVGAGLAYNEQFF,TGCAGTGCTGTAGGGGCCGGACTAGCGTACAATGAGCAGTTCTTC
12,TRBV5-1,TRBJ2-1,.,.,CASSSTWNEQFF,TGCGCCAGCAGCTCGACTTGGAATGAGCAGTTCTTC
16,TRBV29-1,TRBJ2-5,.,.,CSVRASWVLYQETQYF,TGCAGCGTACGGGCCAGCTGGGTTTTGTACCAAGAGACCCAGTACTTC